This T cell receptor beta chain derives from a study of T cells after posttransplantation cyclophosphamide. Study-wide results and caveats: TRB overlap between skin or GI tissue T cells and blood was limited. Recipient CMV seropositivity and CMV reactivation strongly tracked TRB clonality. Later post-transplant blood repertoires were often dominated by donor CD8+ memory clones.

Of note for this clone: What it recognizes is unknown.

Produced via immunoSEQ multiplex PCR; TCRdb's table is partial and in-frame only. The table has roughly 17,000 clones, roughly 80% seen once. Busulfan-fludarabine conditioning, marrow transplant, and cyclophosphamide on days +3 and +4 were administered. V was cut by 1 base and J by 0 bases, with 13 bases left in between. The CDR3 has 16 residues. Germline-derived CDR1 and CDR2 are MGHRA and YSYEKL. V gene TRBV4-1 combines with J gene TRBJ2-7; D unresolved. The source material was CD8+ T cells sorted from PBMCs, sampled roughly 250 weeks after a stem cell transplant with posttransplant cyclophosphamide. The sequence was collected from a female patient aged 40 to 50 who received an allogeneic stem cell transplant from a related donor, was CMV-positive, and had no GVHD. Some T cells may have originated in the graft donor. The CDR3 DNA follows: TGCGCCAGCAGCCAAGTCCCGGGTCCGAGCTCCTACGAGCAGTACTTC. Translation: CASSQVPGPSSYEQYF.